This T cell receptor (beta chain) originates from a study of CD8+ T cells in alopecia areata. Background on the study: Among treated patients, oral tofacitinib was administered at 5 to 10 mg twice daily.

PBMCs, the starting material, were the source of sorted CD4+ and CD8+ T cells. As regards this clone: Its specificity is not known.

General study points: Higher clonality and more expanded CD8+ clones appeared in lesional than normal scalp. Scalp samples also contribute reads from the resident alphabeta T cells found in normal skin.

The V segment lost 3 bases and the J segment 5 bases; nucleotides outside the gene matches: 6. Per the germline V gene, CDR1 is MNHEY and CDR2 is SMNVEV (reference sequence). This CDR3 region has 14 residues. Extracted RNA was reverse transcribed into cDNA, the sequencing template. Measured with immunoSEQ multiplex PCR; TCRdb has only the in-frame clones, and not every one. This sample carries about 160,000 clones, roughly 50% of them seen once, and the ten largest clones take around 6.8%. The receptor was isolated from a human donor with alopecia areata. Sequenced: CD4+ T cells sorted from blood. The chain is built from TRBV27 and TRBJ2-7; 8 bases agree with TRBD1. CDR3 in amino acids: CASSLGQVYNEQYF. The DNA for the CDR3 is TGTGCCAGCAGTTTGGGACAGGTTTATAACGAGCAGTACTTC.